What follows are 22 T cell receptor beta chains derived from one specimen sequenced in a study of monozygotic twins with inflammatory bowel disease (dated by TCRdb to the late 2010s). The library relied on 5' RACE. The sample was run on an Illumina HiSeq 2500. After TCRdb reprocessed the reads, each CDR3 protein sequence was kept as one row, without DNA. The sample's records list just over 300,000 distinct CDR3 sequences. Approximately 5.4% of the sample is held by the ten biggest clonotypes. The specimen was blood. The receptors were gathered from a human donor with ulcerative colitis or Crohn's disease, or a healthy co-twin of an affected twin (not recorded which).

The CDR3 sequence is CSASTLAGASYEQYF. The chain carries TRBV20-1 and TRBJ2-7. CDR3 length: 15 residues. Germline V CDR1 and CDR2: DFQATT, SNEGSKA (reference sequence).

The rearrangement links TRBV29-1 to TRBJ2-7; TCRdb selects TRBD1, and the lack of DNA leaves this call unchecked. In germline, CDR1 is SQVTM, CDR2 ANQGSEA. The CDR3 contains 12 residues. The CDR3 reads CSADRGGYEQYF.

The chain uses TRBV10-3 and TRBJ2-3; TCRdb returns TRBD1, unconfirmable since there is no DNA. Germline V gene data show CDR1 as ENHRY and CDR2 as SYGVKD. The CDR3 has 16 amino acids. The CDR3: CAISLMEGVYTDTQYF.

The chain links TRBV5-1 to TRBJ2-3; TCRdb reports TRBD2, a call that lacks DNA to check it against. The CDR3 consists of 16 residues. The V gene's germline CDR1 is SGHRS and CDR2 YFSETQ. The CDR3 region is CASSLGTSGSGDTQYF.

The gene calls are TRBV12-3 or TRBV12-4 and TRBJ2-2; TCRdb proposes TRBD2, but this gene call is untestable without DNA. The CDR3 has 12 amino acids. CDR3 sequence reads: CASNLAFGELFF.

This chain connects TRBV4-3 to TRBJ1-1; TCRdb returns TRBD1, unconfirmable since there is no DNA. The CDR3 contains 14 residues. Germline V CDR1 and CDR2: LGHNA, YSLEER. The chain's CDR3 is CASSQEPGGLEAFF.

The rearrangement links TRBV27 to TRBJ2-1; there is no DNA to check the TCRdb D call of TRBD1. Germline CDR1 is MNHEY and CDR2 is SMNVEV (reference sequence). This CDR3 is 15 amino acids long. The CDR3 here is CATERTGQGNNEQFF.

This chain connects TRBV7-2 to TRBJ1-5. This CDR3 has 14 residues. Germline values: CDR1 SGHTA, CDR2 FQGNSA. The CDR3 sequence: CASSFKGGNQPQHF.

The V and J genes are TRBV18 and TRBJ2-7; TCRdb indicates TRBD2, and absent DNA this call remains unverified. The CDR3 has 16 residues. CDR1 is KGHSH and CDR2 is LQKENI in the germline V gene. CDR3 amino acids: CASSSGTSGRWYEQYF.

The chain couples TRBV13 to TRBJ2-2; TCRdb designates TRBD2, a call that cannot be tested without DNA. From germline, CDR1 is PRHDT and CDR2 FYEKMQ (reference sequence). This CDR3 has 20 amino acids. The CDR3 protein is CASSTRLAGVEEANTGELFF.

The V and J genes are TRBV12-3 or TRBV12-4 and TRBJ2-5; TCRdb proposes TRBD1, but this gene call is untestable without DNA. This CDR3 spans 12 amino acids. The CDR3 reads CASSTGTETQYF.

The chain couples TRBV20-1 to TRBJ1-5; TCRdb picks TRBD1, but there is no DNA to check that call. CDR3 length: 14 residues. CDR1 and CDR2 from the germline V gene are DFQATT and SNEGSKA (reference sequence). CDR3 region: CSAGVGGSNQPQHF.

CDR3: CASSLSGTGPSGYTF. The rearrangement uses TRBV27 and TRBJ1-2; TCRdb picks TRBD1, but there is no DNA to check that call. The CDR3 runs 15 residues. CDR1 MNHEY and CDR2 SMNVEV come from the germline V gene (reference sequence).

This chain uses TRBV20-1 with TRBJ2-1. The CDR3 sequence is 11 residues long. The V gene's germline CDR1 is DFQATT and CDR2 SNEGSKA (reference sequence). The CDR3 reads CSARVGNEQFF.

The chain is built from TRBV20-1 and TRBJ1-1; no DNA is available, so the TRBD1 call from TCRdb remains unchecked. The V gene's germline CDR1 is DFQATT and CDR2 SNEGSKA (reference sequence). The CDR3 has 12 residues. Here the CDR3 reads CSARESGGEAFF.

The chain combines TRBV7-9 with TRBJ1-4; with no DNA, the TCRdb D assignment of TRBD1 cannot be verified. CDR1 is SEHNR and CDR2 is FQNEAQ in the germline V gene (reference sequence). CDR3 length: 14 amino acids. CDR3 protein: CASSTRQGNEKLFF. Filled out from reference TRBV7-9 and TRBJ1-4, the complete variable domain reads DTGVSQNPRHKITKRGQNVTFRCDPISEHNRLYWYRQTLGQGPEFLTYFQNEAQLEKSRLLSDRFSAERPKGSFSTLEIQRTEQGDSAMYLCASSTRQGNEKLFFGSGTQLSVL.

The gene calls are TRBV12-3 or TRBV12-4 and TRBJ2-7; lacking DNA, the TRBD1 call made by TCRdb goes unchecked. The CDR3 totals 15 residues. CDR3 residues: CASSLLGGTTYEQYF.

CDR3 in amino acids: CASSSDLYLYEQYF. This chain connects TRBV27 to TRBJ2-7. Germline V CDR1 and CDR2: MNHEY, SMNVEV (reference sequence). The CDR3 sequence is 14 residues long.

This chain connects TRBV20-1 to TRBJ2-7; with no DNA, the TCRdb D assignment of TRBD2 cannot be verified. The germline V gene has CDR1 DFQATT and CDR2 SNEGSKA (reference sequence). The CDR3 is made up of 15 amino acids. The CDR3 spells CSAREGLAGAYEQYF.

The CDR3 protein is CASRNVTSDYYEQYF. The chain carries TRBV28 and TRBJ2-7. The germline V gene encodes CDR1 MDHEN and CDR2 SYDVKM. CDR3 length equals 15 residues.

The chain employs TRBV20-1 and TRBJ2-7; lacking DNA, the TRBD2 call made by TCRdb goes unchecked. The CDR3 loop spans 14 amino acids. The germline V gene has CDR1 DFQATT and CDR2 SNEGSKA (reference sequence). CDR3 in amino acids: CSASGAGPPYEQYF.

The genes are TRBV27 and TRBJ1-1; the TRBD1 assignment by TCRdb is unverifiable without DNA. CDR3 size: 13 residues. CDR1 and CDR2 from the germline V gene are MNHEY and SMNVEV (reference sequence). CDR3 loop: CASILQGNTEAFF.